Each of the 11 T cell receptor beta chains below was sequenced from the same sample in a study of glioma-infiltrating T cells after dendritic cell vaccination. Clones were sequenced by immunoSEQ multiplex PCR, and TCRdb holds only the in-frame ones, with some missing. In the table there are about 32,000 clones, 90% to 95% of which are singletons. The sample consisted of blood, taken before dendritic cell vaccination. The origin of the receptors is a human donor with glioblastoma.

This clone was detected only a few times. The chain's CDR3 is CASSSATGEYGYTF. CDR3 bases: TGCGCCAGCAGCTCCGCCACAGGGGAATATGGCTACACCTTC. The V and J genes are TRBV5-1 and TRBJ1-2; TRBD1 matches 7 bases. Germline lookup yields CDR1 SGHRS and CDR2 YFSETQ. V shed 3 bases, J shed 5 bases, and the junction held 7 bases outside the gene matches. The CDR3 loop spans 14 amino acids.

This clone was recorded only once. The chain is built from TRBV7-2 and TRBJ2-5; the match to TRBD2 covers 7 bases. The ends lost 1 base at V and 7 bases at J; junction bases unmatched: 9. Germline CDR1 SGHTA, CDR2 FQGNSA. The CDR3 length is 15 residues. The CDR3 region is CASSLEGTTERTQYF. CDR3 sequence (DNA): TGTGCCAGCAGCTTAGAGGGGACTACTGAGAGGACCCAGTACTTC.

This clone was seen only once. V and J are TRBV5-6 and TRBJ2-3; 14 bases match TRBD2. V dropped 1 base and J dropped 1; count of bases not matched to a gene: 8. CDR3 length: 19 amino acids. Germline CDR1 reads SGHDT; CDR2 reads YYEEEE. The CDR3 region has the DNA TGTGCCAGCAGCTTGCCCGGGACTAGCGGGGGCCCCCGCACAGATACGCAGTATTTT. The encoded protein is CASSLPGTSGGPRTDTQYF.

CDR3 coding DNA: TGTGCCACCCGGGGACAGGGCTCTAACGGGGAGCTGTTTTTT. Translation: CATRGQGSNGELFF. The chain recombines TRBV27 with TRBJ2-2; 9 bases fit TRBD1. V lost 10 bases to trimming and J lost 7 bases; unmatched junction nucleotides: 10. This CDR3 spans 14 amino acids. Germline loops: CDR1 MNHEY, CDR2 SMNVEV (reference sequence).

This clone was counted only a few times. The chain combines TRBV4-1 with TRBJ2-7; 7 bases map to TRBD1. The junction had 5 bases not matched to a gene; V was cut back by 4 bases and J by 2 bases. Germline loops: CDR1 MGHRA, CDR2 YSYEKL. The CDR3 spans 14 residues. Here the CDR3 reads CASSRFTGAYEQYF. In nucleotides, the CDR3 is TGCGCCAGCAGCCGCTTTACAGGGGCCTACGAGCAGTACTTC.

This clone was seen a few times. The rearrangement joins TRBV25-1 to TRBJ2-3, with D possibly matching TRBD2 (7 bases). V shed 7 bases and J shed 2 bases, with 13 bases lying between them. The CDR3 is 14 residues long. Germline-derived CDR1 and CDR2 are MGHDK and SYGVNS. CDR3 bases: TGTGCCAGCAAAGGGGGAGGGAACACAGATACGCAGTATTTT. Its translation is CASKGGGNTDTQYF.

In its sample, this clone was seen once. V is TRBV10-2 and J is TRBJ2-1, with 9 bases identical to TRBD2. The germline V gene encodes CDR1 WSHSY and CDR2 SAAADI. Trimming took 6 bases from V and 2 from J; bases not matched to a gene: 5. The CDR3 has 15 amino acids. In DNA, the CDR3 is TGCGCCAGCAGGAGGGTAGCGGGGGCCTACAATGAGCAGTTCTTC. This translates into CASRRVAGAYNEQFF.

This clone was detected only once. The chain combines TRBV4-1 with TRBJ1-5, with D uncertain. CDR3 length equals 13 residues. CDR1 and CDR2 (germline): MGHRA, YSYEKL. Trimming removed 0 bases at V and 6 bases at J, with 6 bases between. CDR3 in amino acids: CASSQDPVQPQHF. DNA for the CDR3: TGCGCCAGCAGCCAAGATCCCGTTCAGCCCCAGCATTTT.

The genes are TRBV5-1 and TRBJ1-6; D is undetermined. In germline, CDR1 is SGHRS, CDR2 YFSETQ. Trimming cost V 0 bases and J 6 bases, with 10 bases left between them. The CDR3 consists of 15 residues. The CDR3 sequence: CASSLGLTSNSPLHF. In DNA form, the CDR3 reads TGCGCCAGCAGCTTGGGACTTACGAGTAATTCACCCCTCCACTTT.

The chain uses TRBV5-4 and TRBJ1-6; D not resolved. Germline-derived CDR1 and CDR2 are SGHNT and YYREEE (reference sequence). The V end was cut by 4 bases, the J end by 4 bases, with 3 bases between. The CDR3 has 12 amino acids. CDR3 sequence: CASSPYNSPLHF. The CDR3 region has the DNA TGTGCCAGCAGCCCATATAATTCACCCCTCCACTTT.

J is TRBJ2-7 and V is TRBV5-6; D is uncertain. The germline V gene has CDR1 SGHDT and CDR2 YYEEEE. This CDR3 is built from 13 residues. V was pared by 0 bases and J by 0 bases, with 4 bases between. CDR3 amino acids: CASSLDNSYEQYF. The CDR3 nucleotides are TGTGCCAGCAGCTTGGACAACTCCTACGAGCAGTACTTC.